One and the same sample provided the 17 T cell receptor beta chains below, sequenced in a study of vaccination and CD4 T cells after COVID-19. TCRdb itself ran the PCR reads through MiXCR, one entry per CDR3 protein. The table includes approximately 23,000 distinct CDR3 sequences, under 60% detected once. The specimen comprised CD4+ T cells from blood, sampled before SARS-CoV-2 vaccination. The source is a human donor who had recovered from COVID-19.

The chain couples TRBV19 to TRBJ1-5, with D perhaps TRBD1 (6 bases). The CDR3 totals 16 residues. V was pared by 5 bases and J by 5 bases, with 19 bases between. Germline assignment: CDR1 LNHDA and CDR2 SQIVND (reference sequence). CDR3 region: CASSRLPQGSHQPQHF. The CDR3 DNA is TGTGCCAGTAGTCGACTTCCACAGGGTTCCCATCAGCCCCAGCATTTT.

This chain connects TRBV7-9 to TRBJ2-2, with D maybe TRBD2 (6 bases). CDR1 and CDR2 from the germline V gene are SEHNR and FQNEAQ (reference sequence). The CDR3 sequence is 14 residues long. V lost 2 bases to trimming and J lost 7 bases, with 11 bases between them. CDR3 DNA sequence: TGTGCCAGCAGCTTATGGACTACTAGCGGGGAGCTGTTTTTT. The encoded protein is CASSLWTTSGELFF.

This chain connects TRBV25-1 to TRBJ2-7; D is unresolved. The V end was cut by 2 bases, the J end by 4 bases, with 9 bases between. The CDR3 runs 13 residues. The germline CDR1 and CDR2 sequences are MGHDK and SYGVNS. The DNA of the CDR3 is TGTGCCAGCAGTGAAAGTGCTATTTACGAGCAGTACTTC. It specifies CASSESAIYEQYF.

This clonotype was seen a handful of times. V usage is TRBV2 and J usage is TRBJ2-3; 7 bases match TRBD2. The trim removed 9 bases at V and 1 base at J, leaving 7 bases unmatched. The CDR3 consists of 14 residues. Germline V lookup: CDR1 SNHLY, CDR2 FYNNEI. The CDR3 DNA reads TGTGCCAGGGGAGGGCTAGTTGGCACAGATACGCAGTATTTT. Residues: CARGGLVGTDTQYF.

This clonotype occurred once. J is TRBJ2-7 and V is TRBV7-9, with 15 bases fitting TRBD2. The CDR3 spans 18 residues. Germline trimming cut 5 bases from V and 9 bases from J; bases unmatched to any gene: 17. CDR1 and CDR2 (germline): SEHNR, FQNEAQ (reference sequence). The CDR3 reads CASSPPGPGTSGGLGQYF. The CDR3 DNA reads TGTGCCAGCAGCCCCCCAGGCCCCGGGACTAGCGGGGGGCTCGGGCAGTACTTC.

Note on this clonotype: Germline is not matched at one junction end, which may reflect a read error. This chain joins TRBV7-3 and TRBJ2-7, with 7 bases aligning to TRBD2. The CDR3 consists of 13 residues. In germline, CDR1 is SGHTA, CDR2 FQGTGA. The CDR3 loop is CASSLFRDYGQYF. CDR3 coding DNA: TGTGCCAGCAGCTTATTCAGGGACTACGGGCAGTACTTC.

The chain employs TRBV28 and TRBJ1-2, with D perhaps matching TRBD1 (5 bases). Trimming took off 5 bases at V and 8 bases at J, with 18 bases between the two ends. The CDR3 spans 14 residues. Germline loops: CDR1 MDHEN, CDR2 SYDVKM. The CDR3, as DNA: TGTGCCAGCAGTCTATTTTGGGACCCGGGGGGCTACACCTTC. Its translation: CASSLFWDPGGYTF.

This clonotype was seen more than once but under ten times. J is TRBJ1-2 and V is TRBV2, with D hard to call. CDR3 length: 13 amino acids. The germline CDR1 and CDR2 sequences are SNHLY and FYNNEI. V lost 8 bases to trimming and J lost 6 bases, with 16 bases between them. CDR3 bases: TGTGCCAGCTCTTGGCAGGCAGGTCATGGCTACACCTTC. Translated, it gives CASSWQAGHGYTF.

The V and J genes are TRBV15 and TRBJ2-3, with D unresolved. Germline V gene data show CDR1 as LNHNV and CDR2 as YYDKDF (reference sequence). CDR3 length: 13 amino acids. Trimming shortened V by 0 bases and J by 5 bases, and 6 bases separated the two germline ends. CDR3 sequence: CATSRDLGDTQYF. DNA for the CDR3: TGTGCCACCAGCAGAGATCTTGGAGATACGCAGTATTTT.

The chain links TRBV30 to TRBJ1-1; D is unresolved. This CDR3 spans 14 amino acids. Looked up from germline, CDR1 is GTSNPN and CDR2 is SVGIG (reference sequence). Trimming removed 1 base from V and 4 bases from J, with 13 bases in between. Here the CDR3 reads CAWSAKRTITEAFF. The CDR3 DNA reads TGTGCCTGGAGTGCGAAGAGAACAATCACTGAAGCTTTCTTT.

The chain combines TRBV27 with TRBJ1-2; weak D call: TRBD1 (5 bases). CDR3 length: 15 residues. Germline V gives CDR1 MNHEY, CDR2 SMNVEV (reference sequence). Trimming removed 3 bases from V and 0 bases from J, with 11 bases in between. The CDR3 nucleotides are TGTGCCAGCAGTTTGTCAGGGACTACTAACTATGGCTACACCTTC. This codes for CASSLSGTTNYGYTF.

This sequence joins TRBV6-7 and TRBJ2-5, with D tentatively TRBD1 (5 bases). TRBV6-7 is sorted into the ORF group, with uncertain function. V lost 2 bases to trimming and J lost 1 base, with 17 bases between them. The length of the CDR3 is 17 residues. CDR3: CASSYPGGAALQETQYF. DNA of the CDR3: TGTGCCAGCAGTTACCCGGGTGGGGCGGCTCTCCAAGAGACCCAGTACTTC.

The CDR3 protein is CASRSSTGVGYTF. Here the CDR3 DNA reads TGTGCCAGCAGGTCCTCGACAGGGGTCGGCTACACCTTC. This chain uses TRBV6-2 or TRBV6-3 with TRBJ1-2, with TRBD1 matching over 8 bases. The CDR3 has 13 residues. Germline V gene lookup returns CDR1 MNHEY and CDR2 SVGEGT. Losses at the gene ends were 6 bases for V and 8 bases for J; bases not matched to a gene: 8.

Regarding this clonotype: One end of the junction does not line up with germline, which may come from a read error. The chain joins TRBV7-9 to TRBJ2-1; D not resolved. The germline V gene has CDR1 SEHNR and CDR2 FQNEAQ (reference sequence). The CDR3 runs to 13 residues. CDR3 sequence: CASSLPSSNEQFF. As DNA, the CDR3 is TGTGCCAGCAGCTTACCCTCCTCCAATGAGCAGTTCTTC.

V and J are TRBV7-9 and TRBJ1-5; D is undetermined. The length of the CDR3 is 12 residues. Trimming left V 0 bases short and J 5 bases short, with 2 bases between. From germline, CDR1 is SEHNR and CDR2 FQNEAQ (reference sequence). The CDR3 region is CASSLADQPQHF. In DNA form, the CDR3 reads TGTGCCAGCAGCTTAGCCGATCAGCCCCAGCATTTT.

This CDR3 is CASSSTANYGYTF. DNA of the CDR3: TGTGCCAGCAGTTCGACCGCCAACTATGGCTACACCTTC. The rearrangement links TRBV6-8 to TRBJ1-2, with D hard to call. CDR1 and CDR2 from the germline V gene are MNHGY and SAAAGT. V lost 4 bases, J lost 2 bases, and 8 bases lay in between. The CDR3 contains 13 residues.

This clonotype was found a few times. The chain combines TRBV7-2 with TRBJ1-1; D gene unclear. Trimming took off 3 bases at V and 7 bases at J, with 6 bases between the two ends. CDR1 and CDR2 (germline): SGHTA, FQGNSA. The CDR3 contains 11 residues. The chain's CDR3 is CASSFLGEAFF. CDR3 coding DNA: TGTGCCAGCAGCTTCCTCGGTGAAGCTTTCTTT. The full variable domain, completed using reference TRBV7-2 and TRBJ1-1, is GAGVSQSPSNKVTEKGKDVELRCDPISGHTALYWYRQSLGQGLEFLIYFQGNSAPDKSGLPSDRFSAERTGGSVSTLTIQRTQQEDSAVYLCASSFLGEAFFGQGTRLTVV.